These T cell receptor beta chains were read from a single sample in a study of Tregs in tolerant kidney transplant recipients. The protocol was immunoSEQ multiplex PCR, while the TCRdb copy is restricted to in-frame clones and leaves out a portion. The sample has 95,000 to 120,000 clones; almost 90% are singletons. Sequenced material: CD4+ T cells from blood, taken before the transplant. These receptors were collected from a human donor who received a combined kidney and bone marrow transplant. Each CDR3 is given with its conserved first and last residue.

>TRBV25-1
CASSVPTGQETQYF
>TRBV7-7
CASSSTTDHEQYF
>TRBV5-4
CASSGGGATNEKLFF
>TRBV5-1
CASSFLTGATDTQYF
>TRBV2
CASSEPVGGSYNEQFF
>TRBV11-2
CASSLVTGALNTEAFF
>TRBV5-1
CASSLSPDTGELFF
>TRBV7-8
CASSLADRRLSGNTIYF
>TRBV7-9
CASSLRESRDYGYTF
>TRBV2
CASSEALTSNQPQHF
>TRBV2
CASTPHLQDLNTEAFF
>TRBV5-1
CASSLDPRGENTEAFF
>TRBV10-2
CASSETSGSYEQYF
>TRBV10-3
CAISEIEARDTEAFF
>TRBV7-9
CASSVGAYEQYF
>TRBV7-9
CASSSSFRTGGDEQFF
>TRBV7-2
CASSLDVAGSGEKLFF
>TRBV5-6
CASSPDRGRGKLFF
>TRBV6-1
CASSFDRDGYTF
>TRBV5-1
CASSSDTGSVFTF
>TRBV5-1
CASSRLAGGGEQFF
>TRBV28
CASSLRVTNEKLFF
>TRBV28
CASSVPGQGNYGYTF
>TRBV5-6
CASSSGLVTDTQYF
>TRBV5-1
CASSLGAGAGNTIYF
>TRBV5-1
CASSLGEAPGNTQYF
>TRBV28
CASRSSGGGIWNEQFF
>TRBV6-5
CASRRTGGKAEAFF
>TRBV12-5
CASGLVPEGTEAFF
>TRBV7-9
CASSLLEEASTDTQYF
>TRBV5-8
CASSLEVGSPLHF
>TRBV9
CASSVVRAGGPGEQFF
>TRBV6-4
CASSDGPLGSRPRELFF
>TRBV5-1
CASTPTGTGAYYEQYF
>TRBV29-1
CSVRTSGGDSEQFF
>TRBV7-6
CASSSRLAGGDAGELFF
>TRBV6-5
CASSKGTGYTEAFF
>TRBV19
CASSNSAVSNTDTQYF
>TRBV6-5
CASIKSGNNEQFF
>TRBV19
CASRPRQGDYGYTF
>TRBV29-1
CSVVVAGGRNEQFF
>TRBV4-1
CASSPRTGVEAFF
>TRBV5-1
CASSLEQFHEQYF
>TRBV10-1
CASSDPGTDTQYF
>TRBV6-5
CASSYDFLSSAEQYF
>TRBV6-1
CASSLKQGVNYGYTF
>TRBV6-5
CASRPPGGHGYTF
>TRBV28
CASSSPARAGSYEQYF
>TRBV2
CASTQVSTEAFF
>TRBV9
CASSVRGQGGQFF
>TRBV7-2
CASSPVGGPSYEQYF